This T cell receptor beta chain was identified during a study of T cells in lung cancer brain metastases. Tumor areas were macrodissected from several deparaffinized, unstained about 10 um sections guided by marked H&E slides. The CDR3 is made up of 14 amino acids. CDR1 and CDR2 (germline): MNHEY, SMNVEV (reference sequence). V trimming: 5 bases; J trimming: 5 bases; junction bases outside the gene matches: 4. This clone was seen a few times. Clones were read by immunoSEQ multiplex PCR, and TCRdb kept only the in-frame ones, dropping some. This repertoire shows 5,000 to 7,000 clones, more than 85% found once; its top ten account for approximately 4.1%.

Input material: tumor tissue from the primary lung tumor. The chain couples TRBV27 to TRBJ2-7; TRBD2 agrees at 12 bases. This TCR came from a man aged 70-80 years with non-small cell lung cancer. The chain's CDR3 is CASSPSGRGHEQYF. The CDR3 region has the DNA TGTGCCAGCAGTCCTAGCGGGAGGGGGCACGAGCAGTACTTC.